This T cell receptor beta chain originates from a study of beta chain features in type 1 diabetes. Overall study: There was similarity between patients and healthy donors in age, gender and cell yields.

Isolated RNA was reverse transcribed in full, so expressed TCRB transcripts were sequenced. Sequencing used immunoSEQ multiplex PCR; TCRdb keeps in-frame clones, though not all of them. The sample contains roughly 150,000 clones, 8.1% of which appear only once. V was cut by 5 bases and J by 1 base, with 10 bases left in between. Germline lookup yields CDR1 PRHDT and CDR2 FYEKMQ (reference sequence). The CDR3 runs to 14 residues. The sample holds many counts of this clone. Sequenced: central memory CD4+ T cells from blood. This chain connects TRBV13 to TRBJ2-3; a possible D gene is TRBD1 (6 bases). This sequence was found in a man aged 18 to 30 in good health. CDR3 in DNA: TGTGCCAGCAGCGTGGGACATCGCACAGATACGCAGTATTTT. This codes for CASSVGHRTDTQYF.